Following are 20 T cell receptor beta chains from one sample sequenced in a study of vaccination and CD4 T cells after COVID-19 (dated by TCRdb to the early 2020s). These receptors have no known antigen. The library was obtained by PCR. The sequencing machine was an Illumina iSeq 100. TCR sequencing of DNA from cultured CD4+ T cells used the Oncomine TCR Beta short-read assay at the Johns Hopkins FTIC core. TCRdb reworked the public reads: Q25 trimming with fastp, MiXCR clone assembly, productive beta chains retained. Rows merge per CDR3 protein into single entries with the most common DNA and genes. In all, the sample holds some 14,000 distinct CDR3 sequences, and about three fifths of those were seen once. The top ten hold approximately 15% of the sample. Interpreted using the paper, the treatment or condition label stands for: roughly nine-day PBMC culture with coronavirus spike peptide pools or control peptides (ViraFEST assay).

Sequenced input: CD4+ T cells from blood, cultured in vitro. These receptors originate from a human donor who had recovered from COVID-19.

This clonotype was counted between two and nine times. The genes are TRBV27 and TRBJ1-6; D perhaps matches TRBD1 (6 bases). CDR3 length equals 16 residues. Trimming pared 5 bases from V and 8 bases from J, leaving 19 bases between. Germline V CDR1 and CDR2: MNHEY, SMNVEV (reference sequence). The CDR3 region is CASSPRAGGEDSPLHF. DNA of the CDR3: TGTGCCAGCAGTCCCCGAGCCGGGGGCGAGGATTCACCCCTCCACTTT.

In this sample, this clonotype turned up a few times. This chain uses TRBV28 with TRBJ1-3; D gene uncertain. Trimming left V 2 bases short and J 0 bases short, with 11 bases between. The CDR3 loop spans 16 amino acids. The V gene's germline CDR1 is MDHEN and CDR2 SYDVKM. CDR3 in amino acids: CASSLRLGSSGNTIYF. In DNA form, the CDR3 reads TGTGCCAGCAGTTTACGGTTGGGCAGCTCTGGAAACACCATATATTTT. The complete variable domain, with remaining parts taken from reference TRBV28 and TRBJ1-3, reads DVKVTQSSRYLVKRTGEKVFLECVQDMDHENMFWYRQDPGLGLRLIYFSYDVKMKEKGDIPEGYSVSREKKERFSLILESASTNQTSMYLCASSLRLGSSGNTIYFGEGSWLTVV.

By sample share, this clonotype is medium-sized (0.01 to 0.1%). The rearrangement links TRBV20-1 to TRBJ1-1; no clear D gene. The germline CDR1 and CDR2 sequences are DFQATT and SNEGSKA (reference sequence). V was clipped by 5 bases and J by 1 base, with 14 bases between them. The length of the CDR3 is 14 residues. Here the CDR3 reads CSAFDKTANTEAFF. The CDR3 coding sequence is TGCAGTGCTTTTGACAAAACGGCGAACACTGAAGCTTTCTTT.

This chain joins TRBV11-2 and TRBJ2-5; D not resolved. V gave up 0 bases and J gave up 5 bases, with 16 bases separating them. Germline lookup yields CDR1 SGHAT and CDR2 FQNNGV. CDR3 length equals 16 residues. The CDR3 sequence is CASSLEGFSSRETQYF. The CDR3 region has the DNA TGTGCCAGCAGCTTAGAGGGTTTCAGCTCCAGGGAGACCCAGTACTTC.

The rearrangement uses TRBV20-1 and TRBJ2-4; D is perhaps TRBD2 (5 bases). The CDR3 length is 13 residues. The V end lost 6 bases, the J end lost 8 bases, and 17 bases lay between the germline ends. CDR1 and CDR2 from the germline V gene are DFQATT and SNEGSKA (reference sequence). The CDR3 DNA sequence: TGCAGTGCAGCTCCCGTGAGGGAGTACATTCAGTACTTC. Protein: CSAAPVREYIQYF.

The V and J genes are TRBV28 and TRBJ1-1; D gene uncertain. Germline CDR1 MDHEN, CDR2 SYDVKM. The CDR3 is made up of 12 amino acids. Deletions cut 7 bases from V and 0 bases from J, with 6 bases between. The chain's CDR3 is CASTVLNTEAFF. DNA of the CDR3: TGTGCCAGCACTGTGTTGAACACTGAAGCTTTCTTT.

The CDR3 nucleotides are TGTGCCAGCAGTTTAACTAGCGGGAGGGTCGGCGAGACCCAGTACTTC. Protein: CASSLTSGRVGETQYF. This chain joins TRBV12-3 or TRBV12-4 and TRBJ2-5; 13 bases agree with TRBD2. The CDR3 length is 16 residues. V was pared by 2 bases and J by 5 bases, with 5 bases of the junction left unmatched.

This clonotype has only a few counts. V usage is TRBV11-2 and J usage is TRBJ1-2; D uncertain. The CDR3 has 14 residues. The ends were cut back, 5 bases at V and 1 base at J, with 11 bases in the middle. The germline V gene encodes CDR1 SGHAT and CDR2 FQNNGV. The CDR3 coding sequence is TGTGCCAGCAGCACCTCGAGGCATAACTATGGCTACACCTTC. It codes for CASSTSRHNYGYTF.

J is TRBJ1-2 and V is TRBV9, with D perhaps TRBD1 (5 bases). CDR1 and CDR2 (germline): SGDLS, YYNGEE. Trimming removed 1 base from V and 6 bases from J, with 7 bases in between. This CDR3 has 12 amino acids. The CDR3 coding sequence is TGTGCCAGCAGCGTACGAGGGGATGGCTACACCTTC. Translation gives CASSVRGDGYTF.

This clonotype was found a few times. V and J are TRBV12-3 or TRBV12-4 and TRBJ2-3, with D hard to call. CDR3 length: 14 amino acids. V was cut by 1 base and J by 2 bases, with 7 bases left in between. The CDR3 DNA sequence: TGTGCCAGCAGTTTAGTAGGCTCCACAGATACGCAGTATTTT. Amino acid sequence: CASSLVGSTDTQYF.

In its sample, this clonotype was seen a few times. This chain uses TRBV12-3 or TRBV12-4 with TRBJ1-5; TRBD1 is a possible D gene (5 bases). The CDR3 is 13 residues long. The germline V and J ends were trimmed by 8 bases and 5 bases, with 13 bases remaining between them. The CDR3 loop reads CASRWGGDQPQHF. The CDR3 DNA is TGTGCCAGCCGTTGGGGGGGAGATCAGCCCCAGCATTTT.

The CDR3 loop reads CSARKQGSDQPQHF. CDR3 nucleotides: TGCAGTGCTAGGAAGCAGGGTTCAGATCAGCCCCAGCATTTT. The chain combines TRBV20-1 with TRBJ1-5, with D possibly TRBD1 on 5 matching bases. CDR3 length equals 14 residues. Germline CDR1 DFQATT, CDR2 SNEGSKA (reference sequence). V dropped 3 bases and J dropped 5 bases, with 14 bases sitting between them.

The chain joins TRBV7-9 to TRBJ2-3; D is unclear. Per germline, CDR1 SEHNR and CDR2 FQNEAQ (reference sequence). The CDR3 has 15 residues. Trimming took off 2 bases at V and 0 bases at J, with 9 bases between the two ends. The CDR3 here is CASSLRAVSTDTQYF. CDR3 sequence (DNA): TGTGCCAGCAGCTTAAGGGCGGTTAGCACAGATACGCAGTATTTT.

The gene calls are TRBV10-1 and TRBJ2-2; D not resolved. CDR1 WNHNN and CDR2 SYGVQD come from the germline V gene (reference sequence). The V gene lost 3 bases and the J gene lost 0 bases, with 5 bases spanning the gap. CDR3 length: 14 amino acids. The CDR3 spells CASSEGANTGELFF. The CDR3 DNA sequence: TGCGCCAGCAGTGAAGGAGCGAACACCGGGGAGCTGTTTTTT.

The rearrangement joins TRBV30 to TRBJ1-2; D gene unclear. The CDR3 runs 11 residues. Germline V lookup: CDR1 GTSNPN, CDR2 SVGIG (reference sequence). Between the trimmed V and J ends, which lost 1 base and 4 bases, there was a span of 4 bases. In DNA, the CDR3 is TGTGCCTGGAGTGGGACCTATGGCTACACCTTC. It translates to CAWSGTYGYTF.

The V and J genes are TRBV21-1 and TRBJ1-5; whether TRBD1, the table's D call, matches the DNA was not checked. TRBV21-1 counts as a pseudogene. This CDR3 comprises 14 residues. The CDR3 reads CAGSTTGHNQPQHF. CDR3 coding DNA: TGTGCCGGCAGTACTACAGGGCACAATCAGCCCCAGCATTTT.

This clonotype was observed a few times. The V and J genes are TRBV24-1 and TRBJ2-3, with D perhaps matching TRBD2 (6 bases). This CDR3 region has 16 residues. Trimming cost V 1 base and J 2 bases, with 12 bases left between them. Germline V gene lookup returns CDR1 KGHDR and CDR2 SFDVKD. The DNA of the CDR3 is TGTGCCACCAGTGATTTCCTAGCGCAGAACACAGATACGCAGTATTTT. Translating gives CATSDFLAQNTDTQYF.

This clonotype showed up just a few times. CDR3 region: CASSLYYPGYEQYF. DNA for the CDR3: TGTGCCAGCAGCCTATATTACCCTGGCTACGAGCAGTACTTC. This chain connects TRBV7-2 to TRBJ2-7; D gene uncertain. The germline gives CDR1 SGHTA, CDR2 FQGNSA. V lost 5 bases, J lost 3 bases, and 14 bases lay in between. This CDR3 region has 14 residues.

The J gene is TRBJ2-5, the V gene TRBV19; 9 bases agree with TRBD1. The CDR3 spans 16 residues. V was pared by 0 bases and J by 5 bases, with 7 bases of the junction left unmatched. Germline V gene data show CDR1 as LNHDA and CDR2 as SQIVND (reference sequence). This CDR3 reads CASSIDRTGVWETQYF. CDR3 coding DNA: TGTGCCAGTAGTATAGATCGGACAGGGGTGTGGGAGACCCAGTACTTC.

This clonotype appeared once. This rearrangement joins TRBV30 to TRBJ2-2; D is unresolved. V was shortened by 0 bases and J by 4 bases, with 9 bases between the two germline ends. Germline CDR1 and CDR2: GTSNPN and SVGIG (reference sequence). CDR3 length: 14 amino acids. DNA for the CDR3: TGTGCCTGGAGTGTAGGTCAGCTCACCGGGGAGCTGTTTTTT. Residues: CAWSVGQLTGELFF.